The entry below gives a single T cell receptor beta chain sequence along with its context. Its antigen is not known. The record originates from a study of cytomegalovirus exposure and HLA in healthy donors. Overall study results and limits: Analysis was carried out at a later point, and it linked a missense DCLRE1C variant to TCR beta V- and J-gene trimming. Presence/absence analysis assumed near-uniform sequencing depth across donors. Researchers reported that a few CMV-associated chains were confirmed in vitro as CMV antigen-specific.

Germline-derived CDR1 and CDR2 are SGHTS and YDEGEE. With V trimmed by 0 bases and J by 0 bases, 6 bases remained unmatched. CDR3 length equals 17 residues. A multiplex PCR was run with 60 Vbeta primers and 13 Jbeta primers. The repertoire was sequenced with immunoSEQ multiplex PCR; TCRdb's copy has only in-frame clones and lacks some. The sample has roughly 55,000 clones; 75% to 80% are singletons. This TCR came from a female donor in good health and CMV-seronegative. Sequences were obtained from PBMCs. The chain is built from TRBV5-8 and TRBJ2-5; 9 bases fit TRBD2. CDR3 in amino acids: CASSLGLAGNYQETQYF. The CDR3 DNA follows: TGTGCCAGCAGCTTGGGCCTAGCGGGGAACTACCAAGAGACCCAGTACTTC.